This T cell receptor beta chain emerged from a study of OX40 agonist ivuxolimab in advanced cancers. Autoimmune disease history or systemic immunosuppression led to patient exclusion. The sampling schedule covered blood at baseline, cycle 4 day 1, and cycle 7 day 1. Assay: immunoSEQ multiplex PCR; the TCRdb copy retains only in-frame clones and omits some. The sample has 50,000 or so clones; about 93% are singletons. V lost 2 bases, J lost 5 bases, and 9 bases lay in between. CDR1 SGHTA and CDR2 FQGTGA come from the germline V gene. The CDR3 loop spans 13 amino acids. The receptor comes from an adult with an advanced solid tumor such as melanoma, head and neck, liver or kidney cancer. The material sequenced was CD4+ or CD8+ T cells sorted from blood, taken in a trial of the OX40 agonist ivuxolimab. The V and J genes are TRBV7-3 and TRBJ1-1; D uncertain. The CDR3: CASSLAQGTEAFF. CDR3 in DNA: TGTGCCAGCAGCTTAGCGCAAGGGACTGAAGCTTTCTTT.